The clone carrying this T cell receptor (beta chain) was found many times. This specimen comes from a study of blood T cell repertoires in COVID-19. Looking at the study overall: Acute-phase and convalescent COVID-19 samples originated in the United States, Italy and Spain.

How the authors handled the data: Using reference gene primer amplification, nucleated cell counts were estimated. Only in-frame clones appear in the TCRdb table, and some are missing; sequencing was by immunoSEQ multiplex PCR. V, J and clone size reflect that table, while D and trimming were determined from the DNA. The sample has more than 250,000 clones, roughly 85% seen once; the top ten hold approximately 5%. Cohorts were determined from participant-reported clinical history. Looked up from germline, CDR1 is SGHRS and CDR2 is YFSETQ. The V and J ends lost 0 bases and 6 bases respectively, with 12 bases between them. CDR3 length: 15 amino acids.

Sequenced material: PBMCs or T cells enriched from blood (not recorded which). The J gene is TRBJ2-2, the V gene TRBV5-1; no reliable D call. This TCR was recovered from a man aged 40-49 years who had been exposed to COVID-19. The CDR3 loop reads CASSLDSPPSGELFF. The CDR3 DNA follows: TGCGCCAGCAGCTTGGACAGCCCCCCATCCGGGGAGCTGTTTTTT.